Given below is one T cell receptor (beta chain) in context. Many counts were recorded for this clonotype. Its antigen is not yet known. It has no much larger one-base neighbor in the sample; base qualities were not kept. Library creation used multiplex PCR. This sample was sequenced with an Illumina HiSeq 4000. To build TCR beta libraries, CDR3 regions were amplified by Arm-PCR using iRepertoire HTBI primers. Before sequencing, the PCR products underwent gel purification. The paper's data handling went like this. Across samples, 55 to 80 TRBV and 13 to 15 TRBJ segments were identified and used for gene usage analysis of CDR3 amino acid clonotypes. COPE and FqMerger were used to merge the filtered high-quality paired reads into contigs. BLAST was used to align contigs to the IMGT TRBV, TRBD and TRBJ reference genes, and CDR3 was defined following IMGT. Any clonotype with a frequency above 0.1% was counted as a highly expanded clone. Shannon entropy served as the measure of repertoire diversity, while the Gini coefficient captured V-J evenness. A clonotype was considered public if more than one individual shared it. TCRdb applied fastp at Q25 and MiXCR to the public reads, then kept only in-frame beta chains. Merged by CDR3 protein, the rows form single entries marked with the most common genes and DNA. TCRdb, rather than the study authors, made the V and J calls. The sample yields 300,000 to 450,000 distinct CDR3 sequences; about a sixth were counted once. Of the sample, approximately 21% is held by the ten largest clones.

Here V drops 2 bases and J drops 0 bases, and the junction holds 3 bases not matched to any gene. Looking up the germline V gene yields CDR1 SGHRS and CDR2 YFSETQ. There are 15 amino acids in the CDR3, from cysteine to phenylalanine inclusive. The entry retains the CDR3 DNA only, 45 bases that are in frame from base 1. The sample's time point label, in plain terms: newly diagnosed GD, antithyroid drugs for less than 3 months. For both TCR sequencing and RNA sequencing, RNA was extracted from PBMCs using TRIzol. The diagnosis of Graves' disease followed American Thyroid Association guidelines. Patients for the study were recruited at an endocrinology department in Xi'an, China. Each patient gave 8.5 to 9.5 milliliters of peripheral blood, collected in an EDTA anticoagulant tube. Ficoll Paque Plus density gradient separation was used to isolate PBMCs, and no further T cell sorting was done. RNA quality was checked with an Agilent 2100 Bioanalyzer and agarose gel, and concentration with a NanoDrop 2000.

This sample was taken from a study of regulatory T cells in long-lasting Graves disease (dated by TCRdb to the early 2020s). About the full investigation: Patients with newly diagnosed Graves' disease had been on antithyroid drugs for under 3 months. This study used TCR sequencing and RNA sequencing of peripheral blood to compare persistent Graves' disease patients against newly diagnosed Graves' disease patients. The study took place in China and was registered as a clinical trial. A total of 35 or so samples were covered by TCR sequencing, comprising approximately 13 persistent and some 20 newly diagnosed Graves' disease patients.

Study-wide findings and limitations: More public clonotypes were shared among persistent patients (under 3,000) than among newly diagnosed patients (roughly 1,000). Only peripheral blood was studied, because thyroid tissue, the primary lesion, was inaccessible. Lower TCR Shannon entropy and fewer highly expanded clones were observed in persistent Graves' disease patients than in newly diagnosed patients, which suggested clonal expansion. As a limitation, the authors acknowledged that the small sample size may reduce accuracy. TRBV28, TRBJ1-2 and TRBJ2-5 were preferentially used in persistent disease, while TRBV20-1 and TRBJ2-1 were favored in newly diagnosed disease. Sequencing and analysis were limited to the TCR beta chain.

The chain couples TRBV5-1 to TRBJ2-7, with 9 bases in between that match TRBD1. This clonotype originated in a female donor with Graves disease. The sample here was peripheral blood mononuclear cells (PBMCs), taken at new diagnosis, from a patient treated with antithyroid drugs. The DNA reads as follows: TGCGCCAGCAGCTTTACAGGGGGCAGCTCCTACGAGCAGTACTTC. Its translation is CASSFTGGSSYEQYF. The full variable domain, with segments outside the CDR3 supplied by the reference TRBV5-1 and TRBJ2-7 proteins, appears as KAGVTQTPRYLIKTRGQQVTLSCSPISGHRSVSWYQQTPGQGLQFLFEYFSETQRNKGNFPGRFSGRQFSNSRSEMNVSTLELGDSALYLCASSFTGGSSYEQYFGPGTRLTVT.